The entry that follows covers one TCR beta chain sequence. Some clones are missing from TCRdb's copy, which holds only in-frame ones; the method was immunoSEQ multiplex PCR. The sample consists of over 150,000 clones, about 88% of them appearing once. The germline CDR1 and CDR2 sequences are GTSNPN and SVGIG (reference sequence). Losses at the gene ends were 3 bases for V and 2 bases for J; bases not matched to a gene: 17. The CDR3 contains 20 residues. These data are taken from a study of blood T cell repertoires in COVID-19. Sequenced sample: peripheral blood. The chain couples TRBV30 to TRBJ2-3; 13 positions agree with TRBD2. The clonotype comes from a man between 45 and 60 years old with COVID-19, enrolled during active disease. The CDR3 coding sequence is TGTGCCTGGAGACACAGGACTAGCGGGGGCCGTGCCTCCGCCACAGATACGCAGTATTTT. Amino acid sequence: CAWRHRTSGGRASATDTQYF.